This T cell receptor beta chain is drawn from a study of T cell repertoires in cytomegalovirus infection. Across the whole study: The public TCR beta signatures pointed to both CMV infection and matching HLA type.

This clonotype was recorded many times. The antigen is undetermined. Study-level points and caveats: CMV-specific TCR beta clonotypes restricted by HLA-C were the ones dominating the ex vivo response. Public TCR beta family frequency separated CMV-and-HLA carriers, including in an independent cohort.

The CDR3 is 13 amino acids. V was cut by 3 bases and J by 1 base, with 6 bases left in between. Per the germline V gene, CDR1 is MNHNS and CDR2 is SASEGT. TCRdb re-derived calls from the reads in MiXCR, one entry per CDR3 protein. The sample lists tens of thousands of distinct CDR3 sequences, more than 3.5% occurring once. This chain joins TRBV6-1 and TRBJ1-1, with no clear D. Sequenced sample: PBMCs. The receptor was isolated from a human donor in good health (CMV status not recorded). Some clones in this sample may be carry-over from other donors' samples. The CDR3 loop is CASSDFPNTEAFF. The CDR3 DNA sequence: TGTGCCAGCAGTGACTTCCCGAACACTGAAGCTTTCTTT.